This is a list of T cell receptor beta chains from one sample in a study of identical twins. MiXCR, run by TCRdb on the 5' RACE reads, gives a single entry per CDR3 protein. The sample carries about 280,000 distinct CDR3 sequences, about 8.9% recorded once. The same specimen was also included in a second study, on yellow fever vaccine responses in identical twins.

Sequencing input: memory (CD45RO+) T cells sorted from blood. Receptor source: a woman in her late teens or twenties in good health. Both conserved end residues are part of each CDR3. D genes are given only for firm matches. For some rows the clone size is stated as once, few or many, or as a class when expanded; others skip it.

clone_size	d_call	j_call	v_call	cdr3_nt	cdr3_aa
many	-	TRBJ1-5	TRBV6-6	TGTGCCAGCAGTCACCCCGATAATCAGCCCCAGCATTTT	CASSHPDNQPQHF
-	TRBD2	TRBJ2-2	TRBV3-1	TGTGCCAGCAGCCAAGGGCGGGGCGGGGGGACGAACACCGGGGAGCTGTTTTTT	CASSQGRGGGTNTGELFF
many	-	TRBJ2-7	TRBV10-3	TGTGCCATCAGTGAGTCCGGGGCGTTTTCCTACGAGCAGTACTTC	CAISESGAFSYEQYF
-	TRBD2	TRBJ2-7	TRBV5-5	TGTGCCAGCAGCCGGGGACTAGCGGGAGTTTCCTACGAGCAGTACTTC	CASSRGLAGVSYEQYF
many	-	TRBJ1-2	TRBV20-1	TGCAGTGCTAGACGGGGGAGCTATGGCTACACCTTC	CSARRGSYGYTF
-	TRBD2	TRBJ2-1	TRBV6-5	TGTGCCAGCAGATTAGCGGGATCAAGCTCCTACAATGAGCAGTTCTTC	CASRLAGSSSYNEQFF
many	TRBD1	TRBJ1-1	TRBV28	TGTGCCAGCAGACCTAACCAGGGGGGGACGGTGACACGAGCTTTCTTT	CASRPNQGGTVTRAFF
-	-	TRBJ2-2	TRBV10-3	TGTGCCATCAGTTCCTCGGTAGGGGGGACCGGGGAGCTGTTTTTT	CAISSSVGGTGELFF
many	TRBD2	TRBJ2-6	TRBV12-3/TRBV12-4	TGTGCCAGCAGAGCCGTAGCGGGAGGCGATGGGGCCAACGTCCTGACTTTC	CASRAVAGGDGANVLTF
-	-	TRBJ2-2	TRBV10-3	TGTGCCATCAGTAAACGGACGGACCGCGGGGAGCTGTTTTTT	CAISKRTDRGELFF
few	-	TRBJ2-5	TRBV4-1	TGCGCCAGCAGCCAAGATTTCGCCCGGGCGTACCAAGAGACCCAGTACTTC	CASSQDFARAYQETQYF
few	-	TRBJ1-1	TRBV3-1	TGTGCCAGCAGCCATGATCAGGGAGGAGCTGAAGCTTTCTTT	CASSHDQGGAEAFF
-	TRBD2	TRBJ2-1	TRBV20-1	TGCAGTGCTAGCGGGAGGAGAACCTACAATGAGCAGTTCTTC	CSASGRRTYNEQFF
-	-	TRBJ2-6	TRBV28	TGTGCCAGCAGTTCGGGGTGGGCTGGGGCCAACGTCCTGACTTTC	CASSSGWAGANVLTF
few	TRBD2	TRBJ2-3	TRBV11-3	TGTGCCAGCAGCTTAGGTAGCGGGGCGACCACAGATACGCAGTATTTT	CASSLGSGATTDTQYF
many	-	TRBJ1-1	TRBV5-6	TGTGCCAGCAGCGGCTACAACCGCCCGAACACTGAAGCTTTCTTT	CASSGYNRPNTEAFF
many	-	TRBJ2-2	TRBV5-1	TGCGCCAGCAGCTTGTCCATTAACACCGGGGAGCTGTTTTTT	CASSLSINTGELFF
few	-	TRBJ2-7	TRBV3-1	TGTGCCAGCAGCCGGATAGGCTCCTACGAGCAGTACTTC	CASSRIGSYEQYF
-	TRBD2	TRBJ2-1	TRBV12-3/TRBV12-4	TGTGCCAGCGAAGCGGGGGGGGATTACAATGAGCAGTTCTTC	CASEAGGDYNEQFF
few	-	TRBJ2-3	TRBV27	TGTGCCAGCAGTCTCGGGCTCCCCTTTGCTACAGATACGCAGTATTTT	CASSLGLPFATDTQYF
-	TRBD2	TRBJ2-1	TRBV4-2	TGTGCCAGCAGCCAAGTGGATAGCGGGGGGGCCCATGAGCAGTTCTTC	CASSQVDSGGAHEQFF
few	TRBD1	TRBJ2-1	TRBV27	TGTGCCAGCAGTTTATCTCGGACAGGGTCCAATGAGCAGTTCTTC	CASSLSRTGSNEQFF
many	TRBD2	TRBJ2-3	TRBV28	TGTGCCAGCAGTCAAGCGGGGGGGAATCTCATTGCGCAGTATTTT	CASSQAGGNLIAQYF
few	-	TRBJ1-5	TRBV12-3/TRBV12-4	TGTGCCAGCAGCCGGAATTGGGTGAGCAATCAGCCCCAGCATTTT	CASSRNWVSNQPQHF
many	-	TRBJ2-3	TRBV20-1	TGCAGTGCTAACGGGGGAGGCACAGATACGCAGTATTTT	CSANGGGTDTQYF
-	TRBD1	TRBJ1-4	TRBV7-8	TGTGCCAGCAGCATACGGACAGGGGGCGATGAAAAACTGTTTTTT	CASSIRTGGDEKLFF
-	-	TRBJ2-1	TRBV7-9	TGTGCCAGCAGATCGACCGGGACACGGAACTACAATGAGCAGTTCTTC	CASRSTGTRNYNEQFF
many	-	TRBJ1-2	TRBV20-1	TGCAGTGCTAGGGTTGTCGATGGCTACACCTTC	CSARVVDGYTF
once	-	TRBJ2-5	TRBV18	TGTGCCAGCTCACCGACGACCTCTAGGGAAGAGACCCAGTACTTC	CASSPTTSREETQYF
many	-	TRBJ2-1	TRBV9	TGTGCCAGCAGCGTAGAGGGCCGCGATTTCGGGGAGCAGTTCTTC	CASSVEGRDFGEQFF
many	TRBD2	TRBJ2-7	TRBV6-2/TRBV6-3	TGTGCCAGCAGCATTAGCGGGACACCCTACGAGCAGTACTTC	CASSISGTPYEQYF
many	TRBD2	TRBJ2-5	TRBV12-3/TRBV12-4	TGTGCCAGCAGTTTAGCTGGTCTAGCGGGGGAGACCCAGTACTTC	CASSLAGLAGETQYF
-	TRBD2	TRBJ2-5	TRBV11-2	TGTGCCAGCTTAGTGGATGGCGGGGGGGCCGCAGAGACCCAGTACTTC	CASLVDGGGAAETQYF
-	TRBD2	TRBJ2-1	TRBV7-2	TGTGCCAGCAGCCGACTAGCGGGTTTAAGAAATGAGCAGTTCTTC	CASSRLAGLRNEQFF
many	-	TRBJ1-2	TRBV6-5	TGTGCCAGCAGTTTAGACAGGACGAGCGGCTACACCTTC	CASSLDRTSGYTF
many	-	TRBJ2-3	TRBV11-2	TGTGCCAGCAGCTTAGCGGGATATGGCACAGATACGCAGTATTTT	CASSLAGYGTDTQYF
few	-	TRBJ2-7	TRBV9	TGTGCCAGCAGCGTAGACGGGACCTACGAGCAGTACTTC	CASSVDGTYEQYF
many	-	TRBJ1-1	TRBV15	TGTGCCACCAGCAGACCGCAGAATTGGGAGAACACTGAAGCTTTCTTT	CATSRPQNWENTEAFF